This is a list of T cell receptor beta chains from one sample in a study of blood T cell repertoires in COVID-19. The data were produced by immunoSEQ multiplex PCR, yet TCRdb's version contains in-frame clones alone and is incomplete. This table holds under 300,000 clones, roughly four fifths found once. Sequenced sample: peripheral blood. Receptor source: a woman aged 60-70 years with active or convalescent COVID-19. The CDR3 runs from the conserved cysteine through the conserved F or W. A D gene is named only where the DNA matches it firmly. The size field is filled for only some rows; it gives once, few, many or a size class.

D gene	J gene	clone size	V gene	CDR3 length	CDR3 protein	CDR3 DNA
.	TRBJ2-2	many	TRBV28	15	CASSLVVRDTGELFF	TGTGCCAGCAGTTTAGTGGTACGGGACACCGGGGAGCTGTTTTTT
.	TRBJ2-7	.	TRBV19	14	CASSILPTGNEQYF	TGTGCCAGTAGTATACTTCCCACAGGGAACGAGCAGTACTTC
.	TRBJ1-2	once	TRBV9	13	CASSPDRFYGYTF	TGTGCCAGCAGCCCCGACAGATTCTATGGCTACACCTTC
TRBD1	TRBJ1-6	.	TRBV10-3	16	CAISESDRGYNSPLHF	TGTGCCATCAGTGAGTCAGACAGGGGCTATAATTCACCCCTCCACTTT
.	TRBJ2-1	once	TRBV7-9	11	CASSQSNEQFF	TGTGCCAGCAGCCAATCCAATGAGCAGTTCTTC
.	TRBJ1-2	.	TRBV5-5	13	CASSLVRHYGYTF	TGTGCCAGCAGCTTGGTCAGGCATTATGGCTACACCTTC
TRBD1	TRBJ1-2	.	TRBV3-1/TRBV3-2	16	CASSLSLDRGGHGYTF	TGTGCCAGCAGCCTCTCCTTGGACAGGGGAGGGCATGGCTACACCTTC
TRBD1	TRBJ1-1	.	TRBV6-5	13	CASTRQGVPEAFF	TGTGCCAGCACCCGACAGGGGGTCCCTGAAGCTTTCTTT
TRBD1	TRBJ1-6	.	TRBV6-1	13	CASRTGGSSPLHF	TGTGCCAGCAGGACAGGGGGCAGTTCACCCCTCCACTTT
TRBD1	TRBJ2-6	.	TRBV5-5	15	CASSWTGSRANVLTF	TGTGCCAGCAGCTGGACAGGGAGTAGGGCCAACGTCCTGACTTTC
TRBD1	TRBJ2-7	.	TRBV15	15	CATSRGGTAVYEQYF	TGTGCCACCAGCAGAGGTGGGACAGCCGTCTACGAGCAGTACTTC
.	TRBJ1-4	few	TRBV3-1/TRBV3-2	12	CASSQEGGKLFF	TGTGCCAGCAGCCAAGAGGGAGGAAAACTGTTTTTT
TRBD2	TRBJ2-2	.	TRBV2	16	CASSYLAGGSTGELFF	TGTGCCAGCAGTTATCTAGCGGGGGGGTCCACCGGGGAGCTGTTTTTT
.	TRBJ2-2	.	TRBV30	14	CAWRRGQNTGELFF	TGTGCCTGGAGGCGGGGCCAGAACACCGGGGAGCTGTTTTTT
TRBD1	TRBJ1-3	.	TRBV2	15	CASSQGQGGGNTIYF	TGTGCCAGCAGCCAGGGACAGGGAGGTGGAAACACCATATATTTT
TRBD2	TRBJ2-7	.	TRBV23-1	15	CASSLTRGGRNEQYF	TGCGCCAGCAGCCTCACCCGGGGGGGGAGGAACGAGCAGTACTTC
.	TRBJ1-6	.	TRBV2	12	CASNIPNSPLHF	TGTGCCAGCAACATACCTAATTCACCCCTCCACTTT
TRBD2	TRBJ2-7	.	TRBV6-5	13	CASSPTGGGEQYF	TGTGCCAGCAGTCCAACGGGGGGAGGGGAGCAGTACTTC
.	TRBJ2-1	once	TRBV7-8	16	CASSLRGDTSYNEQFF	TGTGCCAGCAGCTTAAGAGGGGACACCTCCTACAATGAGCAGTTCTTC
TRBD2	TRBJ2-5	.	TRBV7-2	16	CASSLNQRGSQETQYF	TGTGCCAGCAGCTTAAACCAGCGGGGGTCGCAAGAGACCCAGTACTTC
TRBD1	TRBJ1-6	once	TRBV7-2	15	CASSGQGTGDSPLHF	TGTGCCAGCAGCGGACAGGGGACAGGGGATTCACCCCTCCACTTT
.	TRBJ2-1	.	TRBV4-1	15	CASSPTTIPGGEQFF	TGCGCCAGCAGCCCAACCACTATCCCCGGGGGTGAGCAGTTCTTC
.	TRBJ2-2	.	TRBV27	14	CASSLNRATGELFF	TGTGCCAGCAGTTTAAACAGGGCCACCGGGGAGCTGTTTTTT
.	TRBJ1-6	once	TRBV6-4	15	CASRGHRGDNSPLHF	TGTGCCAGCAGGGGACATCGGGGGGATAATTCACCCCTCCACTTT
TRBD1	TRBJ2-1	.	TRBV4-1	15	CASSRGQGRENEQFF	TGCGCCAGCAGCCGGGGACAGGGGAGGGAAAATGAGCAGTTCTTC
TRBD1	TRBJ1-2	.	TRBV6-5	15	CASSQGTGGFYGYTF	TGTGCCAGCTCCCAGGGGACAGGGGGCTTCTATGGCTACACCTTC
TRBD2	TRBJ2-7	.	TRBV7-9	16	CASSSPGGGTPYEQYF	TGTGCCAGCAGCTCCCCGGGCGGGGGGACCCCCTACGAGCAGTACTTC
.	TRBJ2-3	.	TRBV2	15	CASSFFGTDLDTQYF	TGTGCCAGCAGTTTCTTCGGGACTGACTTAGATACGCAGTATTTT
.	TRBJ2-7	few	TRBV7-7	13	CASSLGPTREQYF	TGTGCCAGCAGCTTGGGCCCTACTCGGGAGCAGTACTTC
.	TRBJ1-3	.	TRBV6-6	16	CASRELGGLAGNTIYF	TGTGCCAGCAGAGAACTAGGGGGTTTAGCTGGAAACACCATATATTTT
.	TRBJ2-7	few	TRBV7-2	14	CASSLSGRIYEQYF	TGTGCCAGCAGCTTAAGTGGCAGAATATACGAGCAGTACTTC
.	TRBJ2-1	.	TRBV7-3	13	CASSLNYPNEQFF	TGTGCCAGCAGCTTAAACTACCCCAATGAGCAGTTCTTC
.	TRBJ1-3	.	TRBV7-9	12	CASSSSRNTIYF	TGTGCCAGCAGCTCGAGCCGAAACACCATATATTTT
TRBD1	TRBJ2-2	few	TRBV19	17	CASSSSTGTGSTGELFF	TGTGCCAGTAGTAGTAGTACCGGGACAGGGAGCACCGGGGAGCTGTTTTTT
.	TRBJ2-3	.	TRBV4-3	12	CASSQDSGTQYF	TGCGCCAGCAGCCAAGATAGTGGTACGCAGTATTTT
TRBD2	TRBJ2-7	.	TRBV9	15	CASSPQRGGTYEQYF	TGTGCCAGCAGCCCCCAGCGGGGGGGTACCTACGAGCAGTACTTC
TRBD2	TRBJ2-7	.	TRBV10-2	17	CASRPELAGGPTYEQYF	TGCGCCAGCAGACCAGAACTAGCGGGGGGGCCGACCTACGAGCAGTACTTC
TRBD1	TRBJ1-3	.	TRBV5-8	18	CASSFYRGPYFSGNTIYF	TGTGCCAGCAGCTTTTACAGGGGGCCCTACTTCTCTGGAAACACCATATATTTT
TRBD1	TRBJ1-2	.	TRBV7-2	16	CASSSPNRGILYGYTF	TGTGCCAGCAGCTCTCCAAACAGGGGGATCCTCTATGGCTACACCTTC
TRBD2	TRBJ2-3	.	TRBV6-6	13	CASSGLAVDTQYF	TGTGCCAGCTCGGGACTAGCGGTCGATACGCAGTATTTT
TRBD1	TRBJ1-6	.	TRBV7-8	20	CASSLAPPTGEGSYNSPLHF	TGTGCCAGCAGCTTAGCACCCCCGACAGGGGAGGGCTCCTATAATTCACCCCTCCACTTT
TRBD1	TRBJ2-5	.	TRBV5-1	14	CASSLTGGRETQYF	TGCGCCAGCAGCTTGACAGGGGGTAGGGAGACCCAGTACTTC
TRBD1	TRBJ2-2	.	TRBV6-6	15	CASRIGQASTGELFF	TGTGCCAGCAGGATCGGACAGGCATCCACCGGGGAGCTGTTTTTT
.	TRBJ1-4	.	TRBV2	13	CASSGGRREKLFF	TGTGCCAGCAGTGGAGGAAGGCGTGAAAAACTGTTTTTT
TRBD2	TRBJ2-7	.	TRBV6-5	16	CASSYTSGGAVYEQYF	TGTGCCAGCAGTTACACTAGCGGGGGGGCCGTCTACGAGCAGTACTTC
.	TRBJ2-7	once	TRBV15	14	CATSSQLTRDEQYF	TGTGCCACCAGCAGCCAATTAACTAGGGACGAGCAGTACTTC
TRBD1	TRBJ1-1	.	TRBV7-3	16	CASSPDRGIMNTEAFF	TGTGCCAGCAGCCCCGACAGGGGGATCATGAACACTGAAGCTTTCTTT
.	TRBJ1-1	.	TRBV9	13	CASSAQLNTEAFF	TGTGCCAGCAGCGCACAGCTGAACACTGAAGCTTTCTTT
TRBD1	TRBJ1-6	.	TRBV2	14	CASRQTGGFSPLHF	TGTGCCAGCAGACAAACAGGGGGCTTTTCACCCCTCCACTTT
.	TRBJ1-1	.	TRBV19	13	CASSMNSNTEAFF	TGTGCCAGTAGTATGAACAGTAACACTGAAGCTTTCTTT
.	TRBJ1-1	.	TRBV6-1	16	CASSEYGRGMNTEAFF	TGTGCCAGCAGTGAATATGGGAGGGGGATGAACACTGAAGCTTTCTTT
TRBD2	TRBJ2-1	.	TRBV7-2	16	CASSFRLAGGLDEQFF	TGTGCCAGCAGCTTTCGACTAGCGGGGGGCTTGGATGAGCAGTTCTTC
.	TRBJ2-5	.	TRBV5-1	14	CASSLAGNQETQYF	TGCGCCAGCAGCTTGGCGGGGAACCAAGAGACCCAGTACTTC
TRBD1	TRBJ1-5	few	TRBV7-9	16	CASSPGQGHRNQPQHF	TGTGCCAGCAGCCCCGGACAGGGGCACCGCAATCAGCCCCAGCATTTT
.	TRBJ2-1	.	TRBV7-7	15	CASSSGLNSYNEQFF	TGTGCTAGCAGCTCTGGCTTAAACTCCTACAATGAGCAGTTCTTC